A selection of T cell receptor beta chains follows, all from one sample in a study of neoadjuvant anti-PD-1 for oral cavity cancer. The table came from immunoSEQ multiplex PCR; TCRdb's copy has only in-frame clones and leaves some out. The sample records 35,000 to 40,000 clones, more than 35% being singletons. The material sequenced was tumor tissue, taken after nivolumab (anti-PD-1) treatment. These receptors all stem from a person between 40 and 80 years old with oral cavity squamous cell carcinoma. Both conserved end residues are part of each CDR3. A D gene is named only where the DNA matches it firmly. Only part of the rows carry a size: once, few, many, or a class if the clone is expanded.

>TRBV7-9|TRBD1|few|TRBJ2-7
TGTGCCAGCAGCTTAGGACAGGGGACGGACGAGCAGTACTTC
CASSLGQGTDEQYF
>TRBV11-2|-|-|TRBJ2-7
TGTGCCAGCAGCTTAGATCCGGGCAGGGGTGGATTACGGGGTTACGAGCAGTACTTC
CASSLDPGRGGLRGYEQYF
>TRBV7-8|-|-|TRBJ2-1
TGTGCCAGCAGCTCCTCCCGGAACGATGAGCAGTTCTTC
CASSSSRNDEQFF
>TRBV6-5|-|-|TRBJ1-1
TGTGCCAGCAGTTACGGCGGATCTGACACTGAAGCTTTCTTT
CASSYGGSDTEAFF
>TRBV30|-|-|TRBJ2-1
TGTGCCTGGAGTGTAATAGGGGCGACTTACAATGAGCAGTTCTTC
CAWSVIGATYNEQFF
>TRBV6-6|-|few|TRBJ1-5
TGTGCCAGCAGTCTATTAGATCAGCCCCAGCATTTT
CASSLLDQPQHF
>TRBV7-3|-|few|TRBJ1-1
TGTGCCAGCAGATTAGACATTACCACTGAAGCTTTCTTT
CASRLDITTEAFF
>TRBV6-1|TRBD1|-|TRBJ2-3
TGTGCCAGCAGTGAATCTCGGACAGGTACAGATACGCAGTATTTT
CASSESRTGTDTQYF
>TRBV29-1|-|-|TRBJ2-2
TGCAGCGTTGATCTGGGACGGCCTGACACCGGGGAGCTGTTTTTT
CSVDLGRPDTGELFF
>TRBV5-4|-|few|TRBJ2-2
TGTGCCCTAGGGACCCTGAACACCGGGGAGCTGTTTTTT
CALGTLNTGELFF
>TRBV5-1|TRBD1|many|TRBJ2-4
TGCGCCAGCAGCCCCAAGGACAGGGGCAGACTAGCCAAAAACATTCAGTACTTC
CASSPKDRGRLAKNIQYF
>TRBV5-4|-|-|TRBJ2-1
TGTGCCAGCAGCTCGTCTGGTGGGGCCTCTTTCAATGAGCAGTTCTTC
CASSSSGGASFNEQFF
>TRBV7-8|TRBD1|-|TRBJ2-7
TGTGCCAGCAGCTTAACGGTGGGGGACAGCTACGAGCAGTACTTC
CASSLTVGDSYEQYF
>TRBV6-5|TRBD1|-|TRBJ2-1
TGTGCCAGCAGTGAACGACAGGGGACGGGCGAGCAGTTCTTC
CASSERQGTGEQFF
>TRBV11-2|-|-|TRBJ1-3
TGTGCCAGCAGCTCCCAGGGGAACACCATATATTTT
CASSSQGNTIYF
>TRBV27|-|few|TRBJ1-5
TGTGCCAGCAGCCTTATGGGCAATCAGCCCCAGCATTTT
CASSLMGNQPQHF
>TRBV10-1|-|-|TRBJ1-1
TGCGCCAGCAGTTCTCACTCCGACAGGGAAGCTTTCTTT
CASSSHSDREAFF
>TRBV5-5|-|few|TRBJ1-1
TGTGCCAGCAGCTTGGCAGGGCAACGGAACACTGAAGCTTTCTTT
CASSLAGQRNTEAFF
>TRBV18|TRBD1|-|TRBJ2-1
TGTGCCAGCTCACGACTAGGACCGGGACAGGGGCTGCCGAGCTCCTACAATGAGCAGTTCTTC
CASSRLGPGQGLPSSYNEQFF
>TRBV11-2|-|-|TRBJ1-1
TGTGCCAGCACCCGGGGTCTAAACACTGAAGCTTTCTTT
CASTRGLNTEAFF
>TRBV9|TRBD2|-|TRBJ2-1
TGTGCCAGCAACCCGGGGAGGGCGTACAATGAGCAGTTCTTC
CASNPGRAYNEQFF
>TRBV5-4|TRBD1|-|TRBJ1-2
TGTGCCAGCAGCTCGGGGACAGGGGGAACCTATGGCTACACCTTC
CASSSGTGGTYGYTF
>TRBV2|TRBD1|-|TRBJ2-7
TGTGCCAGCAGTGATCAGACCCAGGGGGACAGGGGCATCTTC
CASSDQTQGDRGIF
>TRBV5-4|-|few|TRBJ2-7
TGTGCCAGCGGGAATTCATACGAGCAGTACTTC
CASGNSYEQYF
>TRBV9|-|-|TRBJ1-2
TGTGCCAGCAGCGGAGACAGGCTGCTTAACTATGGCTACACCTTC
CASSGDRLLNYGYTF
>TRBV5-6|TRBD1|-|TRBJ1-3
TGTGCCAGCAGCTGGACCAGGGGGATACTTGGAAACACCATATATTTT
CASSWTRGILGNTIYF
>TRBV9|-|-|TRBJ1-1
TGTGCCAGCAGCGTCGGACTGGAGGGGTACACTGAAGCTTTCTTT
CASSVGLEGYTEAFF
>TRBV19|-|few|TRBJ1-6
TGTGCCAGTAGTACTGTCCGGACGGCCTATAATTCACCCCTCCACTTT
CASSTVRTAYNSPLHF
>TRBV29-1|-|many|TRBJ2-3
TGCAGCGTTGAAGATCAGGGAGATACGCAGTATTTT
CSVEDQGDTQYF
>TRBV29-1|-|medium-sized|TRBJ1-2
TGCAGCGTTGTATCGTCGGCAGACTATGGCTACACCTTC
CSVVSSADYGYTF
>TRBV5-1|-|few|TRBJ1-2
TGCGCCAGCAGCTTAGTGGACCGCGGCTATGGCTACACCTTC
CASSLVDRGYGYTF
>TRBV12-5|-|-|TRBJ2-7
TGTGCTAGTGGTTTGTGGCAGAACTACGAGCAGTACTTC
CASGLWQNYEQYF